This record covers a single T cell receptor (beta chain). These data are taken from a study of blood T cell repertoires in COVID-19. The V gene's germline CDR1 is SGDLS and CDR2 YYNGEE. Trimming took 3 bases from V and 4 from J; bases not matched to a gene: 7. CDR3 size: 15 residues. Assay: immunoSEQ multiplex PCR; the TCRdb copy retains only in-frame clones and omits some. The table lists about 250,000 clones, around 88% of them singletons. Material: peripheral blood. The chain couples TRBV9 to TRBJ1-2; TRBD1 aligns across 9 bases. This clonotype originated in a man older than 75 with acute or convalescent COVID-19. The CDR3 coding sequence is TGTGCCAGCAGCGCCCCCGGGACAGGGATCTATGGCTACACCTTC. This gives the protein CASSAPGTGIYGYTF. The variable domain in full, with the rest retrieved from reference TRBV9 and TRBJ1-2, is DSGVTQTPKHLITATGQRVTLRCSPRSGDLSVYWYQQSLDQGLQFLIQYYNGEERAKGNILERFSAQQFPDLHSELNLSSLELGDSALYFCASSAPGTGIYGYTFGSGTRLTVV.